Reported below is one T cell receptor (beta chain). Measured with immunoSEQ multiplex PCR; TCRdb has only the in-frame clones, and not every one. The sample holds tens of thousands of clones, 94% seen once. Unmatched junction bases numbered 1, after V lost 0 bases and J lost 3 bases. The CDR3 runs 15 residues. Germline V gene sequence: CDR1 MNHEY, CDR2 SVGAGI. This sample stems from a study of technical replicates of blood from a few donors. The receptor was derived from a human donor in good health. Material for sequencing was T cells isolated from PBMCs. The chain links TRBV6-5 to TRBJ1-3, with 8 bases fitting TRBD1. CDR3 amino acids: CASSYSRGLGNTIYF. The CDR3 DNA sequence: TGTGCCAGCAGTTACTCCAGGGGGCTTGGAAACACCATATATTTT.